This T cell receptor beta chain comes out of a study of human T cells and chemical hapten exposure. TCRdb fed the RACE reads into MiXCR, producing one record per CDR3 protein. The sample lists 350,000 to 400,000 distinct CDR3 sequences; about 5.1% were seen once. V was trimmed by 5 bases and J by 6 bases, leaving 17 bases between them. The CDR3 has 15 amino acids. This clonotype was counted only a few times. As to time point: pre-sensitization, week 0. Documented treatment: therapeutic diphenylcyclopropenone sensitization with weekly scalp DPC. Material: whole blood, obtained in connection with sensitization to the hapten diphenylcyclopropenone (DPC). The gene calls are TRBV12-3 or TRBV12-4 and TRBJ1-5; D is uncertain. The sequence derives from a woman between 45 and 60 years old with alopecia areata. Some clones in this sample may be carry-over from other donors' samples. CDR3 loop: CASSPSGREGQPQHF. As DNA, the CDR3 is TGTGCCAGCAGTCCTTCGGGGAGGGAAGGTCAGCCCCAGCATTTT.